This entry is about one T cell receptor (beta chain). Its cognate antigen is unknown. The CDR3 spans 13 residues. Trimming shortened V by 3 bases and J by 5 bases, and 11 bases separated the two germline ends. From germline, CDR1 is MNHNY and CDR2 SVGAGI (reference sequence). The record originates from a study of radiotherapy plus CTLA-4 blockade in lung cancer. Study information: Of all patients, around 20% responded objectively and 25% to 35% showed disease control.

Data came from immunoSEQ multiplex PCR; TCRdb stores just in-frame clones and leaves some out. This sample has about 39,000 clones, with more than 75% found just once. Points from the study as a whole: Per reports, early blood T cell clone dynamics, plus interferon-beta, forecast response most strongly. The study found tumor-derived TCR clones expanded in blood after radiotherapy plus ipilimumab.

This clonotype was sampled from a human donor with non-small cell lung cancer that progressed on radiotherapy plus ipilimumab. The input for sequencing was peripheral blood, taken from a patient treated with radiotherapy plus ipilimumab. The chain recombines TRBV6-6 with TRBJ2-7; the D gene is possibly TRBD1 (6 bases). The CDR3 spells CASSYTGQHEQYF. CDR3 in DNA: TGTGCCAGCAGTTATACAGGGCAGCACGAGCAGTACTTC.